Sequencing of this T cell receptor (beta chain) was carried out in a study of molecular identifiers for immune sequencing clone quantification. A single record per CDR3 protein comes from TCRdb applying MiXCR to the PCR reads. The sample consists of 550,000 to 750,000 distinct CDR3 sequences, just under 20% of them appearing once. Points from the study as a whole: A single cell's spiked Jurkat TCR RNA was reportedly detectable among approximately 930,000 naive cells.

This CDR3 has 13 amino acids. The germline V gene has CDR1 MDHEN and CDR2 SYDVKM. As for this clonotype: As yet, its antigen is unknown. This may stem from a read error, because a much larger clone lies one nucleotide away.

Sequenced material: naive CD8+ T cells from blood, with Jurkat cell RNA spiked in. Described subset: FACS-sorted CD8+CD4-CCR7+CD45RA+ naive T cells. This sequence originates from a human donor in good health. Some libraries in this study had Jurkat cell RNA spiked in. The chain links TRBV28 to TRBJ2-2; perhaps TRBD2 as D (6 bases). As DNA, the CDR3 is TGTGCCAGCAGTTTTTCAGGGTCCGGGGGGCTGTTTTTT. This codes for CASSFSGSGGLFF.